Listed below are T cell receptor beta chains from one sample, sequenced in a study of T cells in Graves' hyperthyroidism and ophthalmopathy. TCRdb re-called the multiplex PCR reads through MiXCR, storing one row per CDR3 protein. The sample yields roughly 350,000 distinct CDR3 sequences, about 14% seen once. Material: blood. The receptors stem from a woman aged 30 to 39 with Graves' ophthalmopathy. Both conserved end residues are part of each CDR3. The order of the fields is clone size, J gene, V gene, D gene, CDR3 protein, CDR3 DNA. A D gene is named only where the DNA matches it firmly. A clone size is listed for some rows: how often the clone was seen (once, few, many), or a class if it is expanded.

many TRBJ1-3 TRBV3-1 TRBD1 CASSPRDRGNTIYF TGTGCCAGCAGCCCCCGGGACAGGGGAAACACCATATATTTT
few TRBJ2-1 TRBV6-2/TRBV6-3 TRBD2 CASSYSASGAGGEQFF TGTGCCAGCAGTTACTCGGCTAGCGGGGCGGGGGGTGAGCAGTTCTTC
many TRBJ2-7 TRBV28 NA CASSSGGKDFYEQYF TGTGCCAGCAGTTCCGGGGGAAAAGACTTCTACGAGCAGTACTTC
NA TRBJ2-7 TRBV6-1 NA CASSSSGNPEQYF TGTGCCAGCAGCTCGAGTGGCAACCCGGAGCAGTACTTC
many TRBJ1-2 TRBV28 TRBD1 CASSLRGQGPNYGYTF TGTGCCAGCAGTTTAAGGGGACAGGGACCTAACTATGGCTACACCTTC
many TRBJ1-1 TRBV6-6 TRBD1 CASSYRDRENTEAFF TGTGCCAGCAGTTACCGGGACAGAGAGAACACTGAAGCTTTCTTT
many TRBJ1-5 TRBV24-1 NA CATSDPKGGNQPQHF TGTGCCACCAGTGACCCCAAGGGTGGCAATCAGCCCCAGCATTTT
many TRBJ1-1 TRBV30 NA CAWSNRVQAFF TGTGCCTGGAGCAACAGGGTACAAGCTTTCTTT
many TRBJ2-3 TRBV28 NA CASLRPGLVDTQYF TGTGCCAGTCTGCGGCCGGGTCTGGTGGATACGCAGTATTTT
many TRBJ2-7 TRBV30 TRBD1 CAWGGQTYSYEQYF TGTGCCTGGGGGGGACAGACCTACTCCTACGAGCAGTACTTC
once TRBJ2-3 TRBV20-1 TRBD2 CSARYPGLAGLTDTQYF TGCAGTGCTAGATACCCGGGACTAGCGGGGCTAACAGATACGCAGTATTTT
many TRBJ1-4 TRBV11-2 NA CASSGAHLDEKLFF TGTGCCAGCAGCGGGGCGCATCTGGATGAAAAACTGTTTTTT
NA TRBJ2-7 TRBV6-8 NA CASTPAWRYEQYF TGTGCCAGCACCCCCGCCTGGAGATACGAGCAGTACTTC
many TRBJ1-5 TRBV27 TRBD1 CASSSRGSFAQPQHF TGTGCCAGCAGTTCCAGGGGGAGTTTCGCTCAGCCCCAGCATTTT
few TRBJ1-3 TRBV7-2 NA CASSLDGPWGWGSGNTIYF TGTGCCAGCAGCTTAGATGGGCCCTGGGGGTGGGGCTCGGGAAACACCATATATTTT
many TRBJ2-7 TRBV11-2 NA CASSEGGGEQYF TGTGCCAGCAGCGAAGGAGGCGGCGAGCAGTACTTC
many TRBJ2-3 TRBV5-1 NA CASTHALGQGTDTQYF TGCGCCAGCACCCACGCCCTCGGGCAGGGAACAGATACGCAGTATTTT
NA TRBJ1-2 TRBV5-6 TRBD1 CASSWTGSNYGYTF TGTGCCAGCAGCTGGACAGGGTCTAACTATGGCTACACCTTC
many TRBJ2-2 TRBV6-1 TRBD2 CASRALAGGQTGELFF TGTGCCAGCAGGGCACTAGCGGGGGGACAAACCGGGGAGCTGTTTTTT
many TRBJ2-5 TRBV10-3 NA CAISEGGWQAPETQYF TGTGCCATCAGTGAGGGAGGTTGGCAGGCGCCCGAGACCCAGTACTTC
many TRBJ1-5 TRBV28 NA CASSLGGGEIRSNQPQHF TGTGCCAGCAGTTTAGGCGGGGGGGAGATTAGGAGCAATCAGCCCCAGCATTTT
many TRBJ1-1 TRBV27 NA CASKGWGTEAFF TGTGCCAGCAAGGGTTGGGGCACTGAAGCTTTCTTT
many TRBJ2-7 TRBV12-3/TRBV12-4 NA CASSPATMTGYNYEQYF TGTGCCAGCAGCCCCGCTACGATGACAGGCTATAACTACGAGCAGTACTTC
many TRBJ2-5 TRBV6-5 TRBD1 CASSYGDRIQETQYF TGTGCCAGCAGTTACGGGGACAGGATTCAAGAGACCCAGTACTTC
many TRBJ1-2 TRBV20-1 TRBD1 CSGQLPPSQGGGYTF TGCAGTGGCCAACTACCCCCCTCGCAGGGGGGTGGCTACACCTTC
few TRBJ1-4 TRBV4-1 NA CASSQGRRNSYEKLFF TGCGCCAGCAGCCAGGGCCGACGAAACTCCTATGAAAAACTGTTTTTT
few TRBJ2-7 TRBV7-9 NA CASSSLTGRYETHEQYF TGTGCCAGTAGTTCTTTGACAGGCCGGTACGAGACCCACGAGCAGTACTTC
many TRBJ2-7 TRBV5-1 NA CASSLGTNYEQYF TGTGCCAGCAGCTTAGGGACGAACTACGAGCAGTACTTC
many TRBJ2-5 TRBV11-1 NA CASKETGPRRDQYF TGTGCCAGCAAAGAAACGGGTCCACGTCGGGACCAGTACTTC
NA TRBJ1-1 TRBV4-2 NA CASSQEEGRNTEAFF TGTGCCAGCAGCCAAGAGGAGGGGAGGAACACTGAAGCTTTCTTT
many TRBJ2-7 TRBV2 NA CASSDRRPPGEQYF TGTGCCAGCAGTGATCGCAGACCTCCGGGGGAGCAGTACTTC
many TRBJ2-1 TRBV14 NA CASSQDQISYNEQFF TGTGCCAGCAGCCAAGACCAAATCTCCTACAATGAGCAGTTCTTC
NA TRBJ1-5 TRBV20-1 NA CSARDWEAQPQHF TGCAGTGCTCGGGACTGGGAAGCTCAGCCCCAGCATTTT
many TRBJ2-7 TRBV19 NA CASSIAARGSSYEQYF TGTGCCAGTAGTATAGCAGCCAGGGGCAGCTCCTACGAGCAGTACTTC
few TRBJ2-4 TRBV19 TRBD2 CASSNSGGANIQYF TGTGCCAGTAGTAACAGCGGGGGGGCGAACATTCAGTACTTC
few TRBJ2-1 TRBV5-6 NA CASSLGVRIYNEQFF TGTGCCAGCAGCTTGGGGGTCAGGATTTACAATGAGCAGTTCTTC
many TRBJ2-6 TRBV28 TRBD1 CASRIQGTGWSGANVLTF TGTGCCAGCAGGATCCAGGGGACAGGGTGGTCTGGGGCCAACGTCCTGACTTTC
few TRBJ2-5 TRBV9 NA CASSSRGEAETQYF TGTGCCAGCAGCAGCAGGGGAGAGGCAGAGACCCAGTACTTC
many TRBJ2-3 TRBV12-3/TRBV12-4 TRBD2 CASSFSSGGVFGTDTQYF TGTGCCAGCAGTTTTTCTAGCGGGGGGGTCTTTGGCACAGATACGCAGTATTTT
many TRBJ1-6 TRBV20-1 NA CSARERPGGSPLHF TGCAGTGCTAGAGAACGCCCAGGAGGTTCACCCCTCCACTTT
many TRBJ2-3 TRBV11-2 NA CASSRTAYTDTQYF TGTGCCAGCAGCCGGACAGCATACACAGATACGCAGTATTTT
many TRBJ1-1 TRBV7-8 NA CASSQLEMNTEAFF TGTGCCAGCAGCCAGCTGGAGATGAACACTGAAGCTTTCTTT
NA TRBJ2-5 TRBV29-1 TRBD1 CSATGGWETQYF TGCAGCGCTACAGGGGGCTGGGAGACCCAGTACTTC
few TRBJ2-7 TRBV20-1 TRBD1 CSGFGTASYEQYF TGCAGTGGGTTTGGGACAGCCTCCTACGAGCAGTACTTC
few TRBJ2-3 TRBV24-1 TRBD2 CATSDPTSGGTDTQYF TGTGCCACCAGTGATCCTACTAGCGGGGGAACAGATACGCAGTATTTT
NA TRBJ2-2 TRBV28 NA CASRSLGRRNTGELFF TGTGCCAGCCGGAGTTTGGGACGGAGAAACACCGGGGAGCTGTTTTTT
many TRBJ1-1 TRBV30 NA CAWSPGPREAFF TGTGCCTGGAGTCCAGGACCAAGAGAAGCTTTCTTT
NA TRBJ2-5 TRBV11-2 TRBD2 CASSLGPPGGTSGQETQYF TGTGCCAGCAGCTTGGGGCCCCCGGGCGGGACTAGCGGACAAGAGACCCAGTACTTC
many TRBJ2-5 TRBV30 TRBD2 CAWSPGTTQETQYF TGTGCCTGGAGTCCCGGGACTACGCAAGAGACCCAGTACTTC
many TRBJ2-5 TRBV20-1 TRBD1 CSIRDSPRRETQYF TGCAGTATCCGGGACAGTCCTCGTCGGGAGACCCAGTACTTC
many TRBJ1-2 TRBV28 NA CASSLQDGGHYGYTF TGTGCCAGCAGTCTCCAGGACGGAGGGCACTATGGCTACACCTTC
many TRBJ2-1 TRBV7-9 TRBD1 CASSFRTGSNEQFF TGTGCCAGCAGCTTTAGGACAGGGAGTAATGAGCAGTTCTTC
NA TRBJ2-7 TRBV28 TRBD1 CATWTGPNEQYF TGTGCCACCTGGACAGGGCCCAACGAGCAGTACTTC
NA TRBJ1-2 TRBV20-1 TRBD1 CSARATGTGGLDYGYTF TGCAGTGCTAGAGCTACCGGGACAGGGGGCTTAGACTATGGCTACACCTTC
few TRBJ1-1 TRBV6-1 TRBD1 CASSHPPATGTEAFF TGTGCCAGCAGCCACCCACCCGCGACAGGGACTGAAGCTTTCTTT
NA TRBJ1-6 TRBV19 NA CASKDIYNSPLHF TGTGCCAGTAAGGACATCTATAATTCACCCCTCCACTTT
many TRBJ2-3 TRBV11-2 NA CASSPPGVIWGIDTQYF TGTGCCAGCAGCCCGCCGGGCGTGATATGGGGGATAGATACGCAGTATTTT
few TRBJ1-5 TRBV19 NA CAGSIGFIQPQHF TGTGCCGGTAGTATAGGATTCATCCAGCCCCAGCATTTT
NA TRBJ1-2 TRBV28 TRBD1 CASSTGQGASNGYTF TGTGCCAGCAGCACGGGACAGGGGGCGTCGAATGGCTACACCTTC
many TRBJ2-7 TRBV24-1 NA CATSGRSSYEQYF TGTGCCACCAGTGGCAGGAGCTCCTACGAGCAGTACTTC